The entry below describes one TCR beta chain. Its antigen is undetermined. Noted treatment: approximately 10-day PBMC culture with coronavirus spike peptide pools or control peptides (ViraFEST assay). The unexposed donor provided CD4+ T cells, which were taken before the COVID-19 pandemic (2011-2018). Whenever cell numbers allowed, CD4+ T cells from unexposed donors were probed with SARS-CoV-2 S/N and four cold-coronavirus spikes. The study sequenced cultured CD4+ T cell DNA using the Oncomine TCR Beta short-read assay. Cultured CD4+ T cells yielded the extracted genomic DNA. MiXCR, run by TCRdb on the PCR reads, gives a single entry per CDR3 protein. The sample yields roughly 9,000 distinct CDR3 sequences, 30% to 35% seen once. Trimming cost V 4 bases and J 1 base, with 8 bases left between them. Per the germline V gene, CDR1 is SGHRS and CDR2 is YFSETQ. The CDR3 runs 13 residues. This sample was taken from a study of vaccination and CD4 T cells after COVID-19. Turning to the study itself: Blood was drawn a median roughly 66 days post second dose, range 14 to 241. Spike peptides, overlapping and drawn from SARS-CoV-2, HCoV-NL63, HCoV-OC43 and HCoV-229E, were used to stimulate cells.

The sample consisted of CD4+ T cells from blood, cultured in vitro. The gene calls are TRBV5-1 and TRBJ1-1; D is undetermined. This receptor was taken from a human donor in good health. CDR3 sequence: CASSVSANTEAFF. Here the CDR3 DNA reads TGCGCCAGCAGCGTCTCGGCGAACACTGAAGCTTTCTTT.